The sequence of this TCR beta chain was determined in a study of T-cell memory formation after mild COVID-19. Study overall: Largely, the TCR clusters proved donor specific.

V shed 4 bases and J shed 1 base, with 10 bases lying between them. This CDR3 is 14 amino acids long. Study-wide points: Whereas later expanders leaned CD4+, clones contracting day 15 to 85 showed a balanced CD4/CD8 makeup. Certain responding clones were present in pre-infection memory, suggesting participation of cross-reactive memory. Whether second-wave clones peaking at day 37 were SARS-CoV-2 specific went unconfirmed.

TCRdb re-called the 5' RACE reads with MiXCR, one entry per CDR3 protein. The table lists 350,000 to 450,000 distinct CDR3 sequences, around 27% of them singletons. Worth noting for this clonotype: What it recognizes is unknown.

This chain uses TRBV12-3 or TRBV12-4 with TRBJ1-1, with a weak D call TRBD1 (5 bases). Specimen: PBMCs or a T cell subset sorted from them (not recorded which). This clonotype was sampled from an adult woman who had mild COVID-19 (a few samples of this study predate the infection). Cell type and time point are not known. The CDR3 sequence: CASSYYRGNTEAFF. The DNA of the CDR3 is TGTGCCAGCAGTTACTATAGGGGGAACACTGAAGCTTTCTTT.